This record looks at one T cell receptor (beta chain) sequence and its context. The target of this receptor is not known. No base qualities exist here, and no much larger clone lies one base off it. The cohort comprised hundreds of healthy bone marrow donors. Cohort members were all nominally healthy when sampled, although unrecorded immune exposures were likely present. The donor tested CMV seronegative, placing the donor among the 350 or so seronegative members of the cohort. Every donor gave a peripheral blood sample, and the peripheral blood mononuclear cells from that sample were used for TCR beta sequencing. Genomic DNA was extracted from the blood cell samples with the Qiagen DNeasy Blood Extraction Kit. The sample originates from a study of cytomegalovirus exposure and HLA in healthy donors (dated by TCRdb to about 2017). Context from the whole study: An earlier analysis of roughly 630 of the donors reported about 250 Gb of sequence data and 117 million unique TCR beta sequences from 150 million to 200 million T cells. About 280 gigabases of sequencing data and approximately 91 million unique TCR sequences made up an early release that covered several hundred HLA-typed donors. Among the approximately 400 genotyped donors, approximately 76% belonged to the genetic ancestry cluster associated with self-reported Caucasian donors. The study was designed to test whether signatures of past pathogen exposure could be identified by cataloging public T cell receptors. The study used immunosequencing to profile the T cell repertoires of several hundred subjects and linked those repertoires to cytomegalovirus serostatus. A separate validation cohort of roughly 120 different subjects was used in addition to the roughly 720-subject first cohort. To predict cytomegalovirus infection status, the study combined high-throughput TCR immunosequencing, statistical association of individual TCRs with disease status, and machine learning. In a later analysis, previously published TCR beta repertoires from 600 to 850 donors were re-analyzed and high-resolution HLA genotyping was added so that TCR occurrence patterns could be studied. In the later analysis, no new phenotypic data were used to find candidate immune exposures; instead, reliance was placed on TCR beta sequences and their occurrence across donors. An earlier analysis of around 580 of the donors used high-throughput TCR beta sequencing to judge whether each TCR beta V gene segment behaved as functional or pseudogenic. Donor age, sex, ethnicity and CMV serostatus were compiled together with the repertoire data. In a later genetic analysis, genome-wide SNP genotypes for about three fifths of the 666 donors were used, and that subset was treated as a discovery cohort. Every repertoire in the discovery cohort had been generated on one and the same sequencing platform. Both class I and class II loci were covered by HLA typing, at four-digit resolution. The number of typed donors differed by locus: 629-630 for A, B, C, DRB1 and DQB1; some 540 for DQA1; fewer than 610 for DPA1; and approximately 450 for DPB1. A few DR-DQ haplotypes were treated as single units for association and clustering because of strong linkage in the cohort. Across about 370 genotyped donors of the cohort, an average of approximately 240,000 unique TCR beta nucleotide sequences per donor were sequenced, and roughly a sixth of those sequences were non-productive.

Libraries were prepared through the immunoSEQ multiplex PCR assay. For the multiplex PCR, a mixture combining 60 forward primers for TCR Vbeta segments and 13 reverse primers for TCR Jbeta segments was used. Amplification of the CDR3 region of rearranged TCR beta genes was performed with a multiplex PCR assay on genomic DNA. The Illumina HiSeq System was used to sequence the amplified TCR beta libraries as 87-base-pair reads. Concerning the study's data processing: A later analysis tallied around 82 million unique TCR beta chains across the 640 or so repertoires, and some 10 million of those chains were shared by two or more donors. Raw reads were error-corrected and collapsed into unique sequences by a nearest-neighbor algorithm in which closely related sequences were merged to remove PCR and sequencing errors. CDR3 sequences were aligned to IMGT reference sequences to assign V, D and J gene segments. For a sequence to be retained, a match of at least six nucleotides was required to both a V gene segment and a J gene segment. Rearrangements were classified as productive when the CDR3 lacked stop codons and remained in frame with V and J, and all other rearrangements were classified as non-productive. Following IMGT convention, CDR3 was defined as the stretch from the second conserved V-encoded cysteine to the conserved J-encoded phenylalanine. Sequences without an unambiguous match to a single V gene segment were excluded from the earlier analysis of 500 to 700 of the donors. An earlier analysis of under 750 of the donors called V segments functional above 56.7% productive rearrangements and segregating when the between-donor standard deviation exceeded 5%. To diagnose cytomegalovirus status from the catalog of TCR beta chain sequences, a statistical classification framework was built. A later analysis assigned V and J genes by comparing TCR nucleotide sequences with IMGT/GENE-DB human TR gene sequences. In a later analysis, CDR3 sequences and most-parsimonious VDJ recombination scenarios were assigned using the TCRdist pipeline. A later analysis defined each TCR beta chain by its CDR3 amino acid sequence plus V-gene family, and excluded reads lacking a unique V-gene family. A later analysis removed several hundred highly shared, low-generation-probability nucleotide sequences to deal with suspected cross-contamination and a sequencing artifact. In a later analysis, a clonal expansion index for each public chain was calculated from normalized within-repertoire ranks of inferred template counts. In a later analysis, generation probabilities were computed with a VDJ recombination model fitted to out-of-frame rearrangements, and the resulting probabilities were checked against IGoR. In a later analysis, TCR-TCR, TCR-HLA and TCR-CMV co-occurrence was scored with hypergeometric tests, and a repertoire-size bias correction was applied to TCR pairs. To estimate false discovery rates, a later analysis permuted the HLA or CMV assignments 20 times. In a later analysis, co-occurring TCRs were grouped using DBSCAN, and TCRdist sequence similarity was added for clustering within HLA-allele-positive subsets. Repertoires with fewer than 30,000 or more than 120,000 public chains were left out of co-occurrence clustering, as were a handful of repertoires with anomalous nucleotide sharing. TCRdb took this table from immuneACCESS and kept in-frame rearrangements with V and J called. Such tables lack part of the clones; where checked against another copy, unresolved V genes explain under half of the gap, and the rest is unexplained. V, J and clone size derive from that table, while D and trimming were established from the DNA sequence. The sample table records 110,000 to 150,000 clones; 82% of these occur just once. The top ten hold nearly 3.5% of the sample.

Study-wide findings and limitations: Some IMGT-functional V segments, including TRBV6-2 and TRBV6-3, could not be distinguished by the 87-base-pair reads and were therefore excluded. A further reported finding was that TCR beta sequences accurately predicted the HLA-A and HLA-B alleles for most subjects in the first cohort. Sequencing depth was assumed to be roughly uniform across donors in the presence/absence analyses, though that assumption may not hold. Strong co-occurrence of HLA alleles, especially DR and DQ, made assigning TCR associations to individual alleles difficult. Linkage disequilibrium might explain the correlated functional status among segregating V segments, but an unknown experimental factor could not be excluded. HLA typing was unavailable for some donors at each locus, so association tests used only the typed subset. A cluster of highly shared sequence variants was judged likely to represent a technical artifact of the sequencing pipeline. The study listed 150 to 200 TCR beta chains as associated with cytomegalovirus. Only TCR beta chains were sequenced in this cohort, and the absence of alpha or paired-chain data limited detectable features. A later analysis found that TCR association rates varied across HLA loci, with DRB1 alleles showing the most associated TCRs and HLA-C alleles the fewest. In a later analysis, most CMV-associated TCR beta chains were found to appear HLA-restricted, with HLA associations seemingly driven largely by CMV exposure. A later analysis found that HLA-associated TCR beta chains were more clonally expanded and had lower generation probabilities than equally common non-associated chains. In a later genetic analysis, fewer N-insertions in productive TCRs were reported among donors in an Asian-associated ancestry cluster than the roughly 670-donor mean. In a later analysis, around 15,000 TCR beta sequences were associated with specific HLA alleles at a false discovery rate of 0.05. In an earlier analysis of about 600 of the donors, most TCR beta V segments appeared in productive rearrangements about 87% or about 30% of the time, broadly matching IMGT annotations. In both the original and validation cohorts, the classifier was reported to diagnose cytomegalovirus status with high specificity and sensitivity. A few of the identified cytomegalovirus-associated TCR beta chains were confirmed in vitro to be specific for cytomegalovirus antigens. Immune exposure information for the cohort was limited to CMV serostatus. The authors suggested that the approach could potentially be extended to other disease states and immunological phenotypes. Because counts were too low, 15 to 20 rarely observed V segments, including chromosome 9 orphons, were excluded from the earlier analysis of 500 to 700 of the donors. While some public TCRs were present in many individuals, most TCR sequences turned up only very rarely across donors. V-gene and J-gene trimming of TCR beta chains was associated with a missense DCLRE1C variant in a later genetic analysis, and the association was replicated in an independent cohort. According to a later analysis, parvovirus B19, influenza, CMV and Epstein-Barr virus appeared linked to several top co-occurrence clusters.

CDR1 is given as MGHDK and CDR2 as SYGVNS, both from the germline V gene. From its cysteine to its phenylalanine, the CDR3 spans 16 amino acids. The only DNA kept is the CDR3, 48 bases in frame from the first base. Trimming removed 3 bases from V and 5 bases from J; the gene matches leave 8 bases unexplained. The sequence derives from a male donor in good health and CMV-seronegative. This chain is built from TRBV25-1 and TRBJ2-2; 8 central nucleotides agree with TRBD1. The sequencing input was PBMCs. This receptor carries the CDR3 CASSDPLGTGTGELFF. In nucleotide form, the sequence is TGTGCCAGCAGTGATCCCCTAGGGACAGGTACCGGGGAGCTGTTTTTT.